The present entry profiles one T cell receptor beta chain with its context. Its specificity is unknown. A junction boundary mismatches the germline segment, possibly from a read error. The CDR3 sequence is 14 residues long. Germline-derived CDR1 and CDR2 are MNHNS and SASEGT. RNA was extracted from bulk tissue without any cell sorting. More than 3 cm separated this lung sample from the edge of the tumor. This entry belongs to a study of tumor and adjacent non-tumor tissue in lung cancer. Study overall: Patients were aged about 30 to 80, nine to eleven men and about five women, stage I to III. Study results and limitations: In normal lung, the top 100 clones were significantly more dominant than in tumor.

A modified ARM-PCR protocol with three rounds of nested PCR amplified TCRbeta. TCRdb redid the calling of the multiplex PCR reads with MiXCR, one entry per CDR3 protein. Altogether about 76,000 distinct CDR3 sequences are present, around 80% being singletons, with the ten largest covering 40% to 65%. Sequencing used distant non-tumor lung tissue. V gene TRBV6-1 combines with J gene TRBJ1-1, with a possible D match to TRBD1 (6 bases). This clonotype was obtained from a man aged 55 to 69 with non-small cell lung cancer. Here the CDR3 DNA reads TGTGCCGGCAGGTCGGGACATTTAGACACTGAAGCTTTCTTT. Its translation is CAGRSGHLDTEAFF.